This entry features one T cell receptor (beta chain) sequence. Its target is unknown. The PCR employed 60 Vbeta primers together with 13 Jbeta primers. Profiled with immunoSEQ multiplex PCR; TCRdb holds only in-frame clones, not every one. The repertoire consists of hundreds of thousands of clones, with around nine tenths occurring once and the leading ten covering roughly 2%. This entry belongs to a study of cytomegalovirus exposure and HLA in healthy donors. Overall study results and limits: In terms of immune exposure information, only CMV serostatus was available. Later on, a genetic analysis was performed. It linked a missense variant in DCLRE1C with V- and J-gene trimming of TCR beta.

The V end was cut by 1 base, the J end by 4 bases, with 7 bases between. The length of the CDR3 is 13 residues. Germline V CDR1 and CDR2: MNHNS, SASEGT. This receptor was obtained from a woman between 18 and 29 years old in good health and CMV-seronegative. Sequencing was performed on PBMCs. The rearrangement links TRBV6-1 to TRBJ1-2; no firm D call. The CDR3 reads CASSEDNFYGYTF. The DNA of the CDR3 is TGTGCCAGCAGTGAAGATAATTTCTATGGCTACACCTTC.